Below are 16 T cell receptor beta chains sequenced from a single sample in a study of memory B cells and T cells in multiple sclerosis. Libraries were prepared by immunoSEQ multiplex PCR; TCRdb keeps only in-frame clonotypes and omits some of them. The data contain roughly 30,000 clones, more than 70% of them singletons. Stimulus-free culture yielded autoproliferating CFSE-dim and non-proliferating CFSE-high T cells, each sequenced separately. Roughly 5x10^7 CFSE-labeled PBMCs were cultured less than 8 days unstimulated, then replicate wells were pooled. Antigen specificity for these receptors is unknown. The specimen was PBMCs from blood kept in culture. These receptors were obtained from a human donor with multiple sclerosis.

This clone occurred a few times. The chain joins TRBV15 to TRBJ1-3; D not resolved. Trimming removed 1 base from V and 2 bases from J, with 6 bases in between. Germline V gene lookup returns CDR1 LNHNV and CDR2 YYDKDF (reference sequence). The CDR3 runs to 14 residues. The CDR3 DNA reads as TGTGCCACCAGCAGAGGAAACACTGGAAACACCATATATTTT. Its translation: CATSRGNTGNTIYF.

Here the CDR3 reads CASSLRTISYNEQFF. DNA for the CDR3: TGTGCCAGCAGCCTTCGGACAATTTCCTACAATGAGCAGTTCTTC. The chain recombines TRBV11-2 with TRBJ2-1; possibly TRBD1 for D (5 bases). CDR1 is SGHAT, CDR2 FQNNGV, per germline. V lost 5 bases and J lost 1, with 12 bases in between. The CDR3 runs to 15 residues.

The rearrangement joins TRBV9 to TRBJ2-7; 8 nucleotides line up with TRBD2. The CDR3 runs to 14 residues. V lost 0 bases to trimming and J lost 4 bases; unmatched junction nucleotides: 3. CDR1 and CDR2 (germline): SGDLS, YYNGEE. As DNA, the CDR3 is TGTGCCAGCAGCGTAGGCGGGGGGACTTACGAGCAGTACTTC. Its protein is CASSVGGGTYEQYF.

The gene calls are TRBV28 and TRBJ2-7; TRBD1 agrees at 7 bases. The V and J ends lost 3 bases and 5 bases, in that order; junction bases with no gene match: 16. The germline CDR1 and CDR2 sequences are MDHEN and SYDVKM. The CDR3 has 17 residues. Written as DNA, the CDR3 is TGTGCCAGCAGTTTCGGACAGGAAACCTTTCTGGTGGACGAGCAGTACTTC. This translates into CASSFGQETFLVDEQYF.

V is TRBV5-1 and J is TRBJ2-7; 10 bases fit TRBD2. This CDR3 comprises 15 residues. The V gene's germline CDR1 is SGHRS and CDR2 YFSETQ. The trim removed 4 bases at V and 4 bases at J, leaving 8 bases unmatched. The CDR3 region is CASSPWTSGVYEQYF. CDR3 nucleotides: TGCGCCAGCAGCCCCTGGACTAGCGGAGTTTACGAGCAGTACTTC.

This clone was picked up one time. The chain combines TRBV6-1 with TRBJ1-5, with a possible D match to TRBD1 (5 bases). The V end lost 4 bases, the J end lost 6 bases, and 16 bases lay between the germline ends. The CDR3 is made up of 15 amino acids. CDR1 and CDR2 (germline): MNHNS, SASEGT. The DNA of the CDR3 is TGTGCCAGCAGTGGTCGACAGAGAACAGGTCAGCCCCAGCATTTT. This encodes CASSGRQRTGQPQHF.

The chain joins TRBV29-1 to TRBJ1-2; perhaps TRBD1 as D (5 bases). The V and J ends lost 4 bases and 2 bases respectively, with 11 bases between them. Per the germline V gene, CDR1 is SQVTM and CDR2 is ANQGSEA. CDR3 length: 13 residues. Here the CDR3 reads CSVGGAGNYGYTF. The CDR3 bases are TGCAGCGTTGGGGGCGCGGGAAACTATGGCTACACCTTC.

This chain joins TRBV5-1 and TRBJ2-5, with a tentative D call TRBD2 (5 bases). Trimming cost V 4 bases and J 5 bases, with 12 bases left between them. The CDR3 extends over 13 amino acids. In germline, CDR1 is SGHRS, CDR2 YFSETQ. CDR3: CASSKTPGETQYF. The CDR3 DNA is TGCGCCAGCAGCAAGACCCCGGGGGAGACCCAGTACTTC.

The CDR3 loop reads CASSYVGTGEAFF. CDR3 nucleotides: TGTGCCAGCAGTTACGTCGGGACAGGGGAAGCTTTCTTT. The chain employs TRBV6-5 and TRBJ1-1; 9 bases are a match to TRBD1. The CDR3 loop spans 13 amino acids. The V segment lost 2 bases and the J segment 8 bases; nucleotides outside the gene matches: 3. Germline assignment: CDR1 MNHEY and CDR2 SVGAGI.

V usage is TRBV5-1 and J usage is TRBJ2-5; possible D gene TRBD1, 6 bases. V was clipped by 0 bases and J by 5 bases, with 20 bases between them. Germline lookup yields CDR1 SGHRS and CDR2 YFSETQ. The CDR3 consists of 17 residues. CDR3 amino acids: CASSLGQGSAIVETQYF. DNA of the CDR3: TGCGCCAGCAGCTTGGGTCAGGGGTCCGCAATTGTGGAGACCCAGTACTTC.

CDR3 residues: CASSFGEGANVLTF. CDR3 nucleotides: TGCGCCAGCAGCTTCGGGGAAGGGGCCAACGTCCTGACTTTC. The chain employs TRBV5-1 and TRBJ2-6; a weak D match, TRBD2 (5 bases). This CDR3 contains 14 residues. V dropped 2 bases and J dropped 4 bases, with 7 bases sitting between them. The germline V gene encodes CDR1 SGHRS and CDR2 YFSETQ.

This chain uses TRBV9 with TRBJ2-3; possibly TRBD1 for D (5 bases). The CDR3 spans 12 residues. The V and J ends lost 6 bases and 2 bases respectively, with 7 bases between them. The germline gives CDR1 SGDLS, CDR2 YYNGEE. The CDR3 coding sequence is TGTGCCAGCACAGGGAACACAGATACGCAGTATTTT. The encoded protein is CASTGNTDTQYF.

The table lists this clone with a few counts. The CDR3 here is CASSDVHSYEQYF. The CDR3 DNA follows: TGTGCCAGCAGCGACGTCCACTCCTACGAGCAGTACTTC. The V and J genes are TRBV7-9 and TRBJ2-7; no definite D call. Germline loops: CDR1 SEHNR, CDR2 FQNEAQ (reference sequence). CDR3 size: 13 residues. V was shortened by 5 bases and J by 0 bases, with 8 bases between the two germline ends.

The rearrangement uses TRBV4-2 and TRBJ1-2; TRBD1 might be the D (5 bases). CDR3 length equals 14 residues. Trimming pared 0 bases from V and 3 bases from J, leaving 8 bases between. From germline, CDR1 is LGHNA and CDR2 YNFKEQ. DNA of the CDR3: TGTGCCAGCAGCCAAGACACAGGCGACTATGGCTACACCTTC. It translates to CASSQDTGDYGYTF.

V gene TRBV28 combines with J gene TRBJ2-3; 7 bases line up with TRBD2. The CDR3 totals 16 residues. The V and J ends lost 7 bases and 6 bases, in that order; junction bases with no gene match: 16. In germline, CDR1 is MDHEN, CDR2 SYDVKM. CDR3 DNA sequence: TGTGCCAGCACCCTCCGACTAGCAGCCTGGGTGGATACGCAGTATTTT. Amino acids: CASTLRLAAWVDTQYF.

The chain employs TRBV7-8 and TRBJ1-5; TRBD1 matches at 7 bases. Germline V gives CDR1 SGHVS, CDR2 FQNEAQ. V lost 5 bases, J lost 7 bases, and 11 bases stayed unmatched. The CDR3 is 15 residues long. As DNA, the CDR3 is TGTGCCAGCAGCAGAGGGACAGAGACAAGGCAGCCCCAGCATTTT. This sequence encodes CASSRGTETRQPQHF.